Sequencing of this T cell receptor beta chain was carried out in a study of blood T cell repertoires in COVID-19. About the study: Sites in the United States, Italy and Spain provided acute and convalescent COVID-19 samples. PBMCs, B-cell-depleted T cells, or T cells provided the cDNA or gDNA that made up the material.

Per the study methods: Quantification of nucleated cells was approximated via reference gene primer amplification. Clones were sequenced by immunoSEQ multiplex PCR, and TCRdb holds only the in-frame ones, with some missing. For V, J and clone size, that table is used; D and trimming come from the DNA. The sample has about 120,000 clones, roughly 90% seen once; the top ten hold approximately 3.9%. One Seattle source followed patients from active infection through their disease course. With 7 bases removed from V and 0 bases from J, the gap between germline ends came to 10 bases. Germline CDR1 is SQVTM and CDR2 is ANQGSEA. The CDR3 length is 13 residues.

The TCR comes from a woman aged 60-75 years with COVID-19, enrolled during active disease. This chain connects TRBV29-1 to TRBJ2-1; the D gene is possibly TRBD1 (5 bases). The specimen was peripheral blood. This CDR3 reads CSAKRGSYNEQFF. The CDR3 DNA reads TGCAGCGCCAAAAGGGGCTCCTACAATGAGCAGTTCTTC.